This is a list of T cell receptor beta chains from one sample in a study of blood T cells in healthy people across ages. TCRdb fed the 5' RACE reads into MiXCR, producing one record per CDR3 protein. There are under 850,000 distinct CDR3 sequences in the sample; 36% occur only once, and around 13% lies in the top ten. Sequencing was performed on blood. These receptor sequences come from a man between 18 and 29 years old in good health. Each CDR3 is given with its conserved first and last residue. Each record gives: clone size, CDR3 length, J gene, V gene, D gene, CDR3 protein, CDR3 DNA. D genes are given only for firm matches. Size values are once, few and many counts, or a class for expanded clones, and some rows have none.

>few|16|TRBJ2-2|TRBV20-1|-
CSARDQTGENTGELFF
TGCAGTGCTAGAGATCAGACAGGAGAGAACACCGGGGAGCTGTTTTTT
>few|15|TRBJ2-7|TRBV7-2|-
CASSLEGGMSYEQYF
TGTGCCAGCAGCTTAGAGGGGGGAATGAGCTACGAGCAGTACTTC
>few|13|TRBJ1-2|TRBV12-3/TRBV12-4|-
CASSGQVSGGYTF
TGTGCCAGCAGTGGTCAGGTATCAGGAGGCTACACCTTC
>-|16|TRBJ2-3|TRBV2|-
CASSDSPPVNTDTQYF
TGTGCCAGCAGTGACTCTCCTCCTGTTAACACAGATACGCAGTATTTT
>-|14|TRBJ2-7|TRBV4-3|-
CASSQEVVRYEQYF
TGCGCCAGCAGCCAAGAGGTGGTCCGCTACGAGCAGTACTTC
>few|13|TRBJ1-6|TRBV2|TRBD1
CASSRDSRSPLHF
TGTGCCAGCAGTCGGGACAGCCGTTCACCCCTCCACTTT
>-|17|TRBJ2-3|TRBV29-1|TRBD2
CSGKLAGPLEGTDTQYF
TGCAGCGGGAAACTAGCGGGGCCCCTCGAGGGCACAGATACGCAGTATTTT
>few|15|TRBJ2-7|TRBV20-1|-
CSARWVASSDNEQYF
TGCAGTGCTAGGTGGGTAGCGAGCAGCGACAATGAGCAGTACTTC
>-|13|TRBJ2-1|TRBV29-1|-
CSAQPRPNNEQFF
TGCAGCGCCCAGCCTCGACCGAACAATGAGCAGTTCTTC
>once|13|TRBJ1-4|TRBV10-3|-
CAIIDRRNEKLFF
TGTGCCATCATTGACAGGAGAAATGAAAAACTGTTTTTT
>-|15|TRBJ1-2|TRBV15|-
CATSRDRDLLYGYTF
TGTGCCACCAGCAGAGACAGGGACCTATTATATGGCTACACCTTC
>few|17|TRBJ2-3|TRBV5-5|-
CASSLGSRGTVTDTQYF
TGTGCCAGCAGCTTGGGCTCCCGCGGGACAGTCACAGATACGCAGTATTTT
>few|15|TRBJ2-3|TRBV5-6|-
CASSLVTSRTDTQYF
TGTGCCAGCAGCTTGGTGACGTCGAGGACAGATACGCAGTATTTT